The following is a TCR beta chain sequence with its context. The entry originates in a study of shared clonotypes between healthy human individuals. Libraries were prepared by immunoSEQ multiplex PCR; TCRdb keeps only in-frame clonotypes and omits some of them. Of over 300,000 clones listed, about nine tenths are singletons. Trimming removed 5 bases from V and 7 bases from J, with 15 bases in between. CDR3 length: 13 residues. Germline V CDR1 and CDR2: SEHNR, FQNEAQ (reference sequence). J is TRBJ2-7 and V is TRBV7-9, with D tentatively TRBD2 (6 bases). The origin of this receptor is a man between 18 and 29 years old in good health. Sequenced input: memory CD8+ T cells sorted from blood. Subset described: CD45RO+ cells pooled with CCR7-negative TemRA cells. CDR3 protein: CASSANLGGEQYF. DNA of the CDR3: TGTGCCAGCAGCGCCAACCTGGGAGGTGAGCAGTACTTC.